The source of this T cell receptor beta chain is a study of OX40 agonist ivuxolimab in advanced cancers. Study observations and caveats: Some nonresponders also had low normalized T-cell clonal expansion.

Produced via immunoSEQ multiplex PCR; TCRdb's table is partial and in-frame only. Of tens of thousands of clones in the sample, 75% to 85% were seen once. The CDR3 is 14 residues long. Per the germline V gene, CDR1 is LNHDA and CDR2 is SQIVND (reference sequence). Deletions cut 6 bases from V and 4 bases from J, with 13 bases between. Details on this clone: Its antigen is as yet unknown.

The receptor was derived from an adult with an advanced solid tumor such as melanoma, head and neck, liver or kidney cancer. The chain recombines TRBV19 with TRBJ2-1; perhaps TRBD2 as D (6 bases). The source was CD4+ or CD8+ T cells sorted from blood, collected in a trial of the OX40 agonist ivuxolimab. The CDR3 bases are TGTGCCAGTAGGGGGGGTTTGGAATACAATGAGCAGTTCTTC. Its translation: CASRGGLEYNEQFF.